This note documents a single T cell receptor (beta chain) sequence. Germline V lookup: CDR1 LGHDT, CDR2 YNNKEL (reference sequence). V lost 1 base and J 0 bases, leaving 9 bases between the germline ends. CDR3 size: 16 residues. The data derive from a study of CD8 T cells in Susac syndrome. RNA was extracted with the RNeasy kit, and a quantity of about 0.45 to 1 ug was reverse transcribed using random hexamers. Each CDR3 protein gets one entry after TCRdb re-called the immunoSEQ multiplex PCR reads with MiXCR. Of 130,000 or so distinct CDR3 sequences detected, 85% to 95% appear once; the ten largest clones hold roughly 0.29%.

This sequence joins TRBV3-1 and TRBJ2-2; D gene uncertain. The TCR sequence derives from a human donor with Susac syndrome. The sequenced sample was CD8+ T cells from PBMCs. The CDR3 bases are TGTGCCAGCAGCCAAGCTCCCAGGACGAACACCGGGGAGCTGTTTTTT. Its protein product is CASSQAPRTNTGELFF.